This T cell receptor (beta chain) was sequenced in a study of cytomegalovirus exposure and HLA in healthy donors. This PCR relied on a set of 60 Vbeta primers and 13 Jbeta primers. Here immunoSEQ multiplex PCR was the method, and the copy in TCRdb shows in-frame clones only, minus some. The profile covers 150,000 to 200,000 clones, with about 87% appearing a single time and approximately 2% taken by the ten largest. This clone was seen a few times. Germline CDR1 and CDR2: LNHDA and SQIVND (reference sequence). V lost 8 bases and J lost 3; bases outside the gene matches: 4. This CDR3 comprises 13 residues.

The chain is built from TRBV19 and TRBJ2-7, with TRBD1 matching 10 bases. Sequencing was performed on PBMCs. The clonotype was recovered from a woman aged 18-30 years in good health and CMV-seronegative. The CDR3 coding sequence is TGTGCCAGTGTGGACAGGGGGGGCTACGAGCAGTACTTC. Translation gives CASVDRGGYEQYF.